This TCR beta chain was sequenced during a study of blood T cell repertoires in COVID-19. The wider study: From the United States, Italy and Spain came samples of acute and convalescent COVID-19. PBMCs, B-cell-depleted T cells, or T cells were the source of the cDNA or gDNA that made up the material.

Authors' data handling: Reference gene primers were amplified, and this amplification served to estimate nucleated cell counts. Here immunoSEQ multiplex PCR was the method, and the copy in TCRdb shows in-frame clones only, minus some. The DNA gave D and trimming, while V, J and clone size come from that table. The sample contains some 13,000 clones, 85% to 95% of which appear only once. The CDR3 extends over 14 amino acids. Germline V gives CDR1 SGHTA, CDR2 FQGNSA. The V segment lost 0 bases and the J segment 15 bases; nucleotides outside the gene matches: 11. The sequenced material came from peripheral blood. The chain links TRBV7-2 to TRBJ2-3, with 8 bases aligning to TRBD2. The TCR was taken from a woman between 70 and 85 years old with active COVID-19. In DNA, the CDR3 is TGTGCCAGCAGCTTAGCGCATACTAGCGGCCCCCTATATTTT. This encodes CASSLAHTSGPLYF.